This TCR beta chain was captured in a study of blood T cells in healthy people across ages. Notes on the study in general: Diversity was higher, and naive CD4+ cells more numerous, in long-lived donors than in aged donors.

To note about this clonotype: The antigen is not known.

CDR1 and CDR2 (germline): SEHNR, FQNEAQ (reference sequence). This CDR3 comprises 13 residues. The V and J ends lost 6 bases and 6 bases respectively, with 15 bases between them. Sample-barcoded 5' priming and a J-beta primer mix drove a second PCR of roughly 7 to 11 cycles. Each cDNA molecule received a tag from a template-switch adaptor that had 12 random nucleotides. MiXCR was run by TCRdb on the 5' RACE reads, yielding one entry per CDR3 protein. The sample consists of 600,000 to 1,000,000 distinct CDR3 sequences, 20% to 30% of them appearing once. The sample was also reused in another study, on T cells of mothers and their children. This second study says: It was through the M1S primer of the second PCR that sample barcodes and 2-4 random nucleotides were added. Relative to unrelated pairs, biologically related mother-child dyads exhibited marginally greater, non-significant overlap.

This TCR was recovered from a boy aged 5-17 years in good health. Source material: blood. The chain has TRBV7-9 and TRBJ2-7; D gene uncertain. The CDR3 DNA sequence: TGTGCCAGCAGAAAAGCATCCTCGGGCGAGCAGTACTTC. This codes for CASRKASSGEQYF.